These 7 T cell receptor beta chains were all obtained from the same sample, sequenced in a study of T cells in Graves' hyperthyroidism and ophthalmopathy. Template material for amplifying TCR beta CDR3 regions consisted of RNA transcripts. HTBI primers were the set used in a first-round RT-PCR of the TCR CDR3. Using its own MiXCR run on the multiplex PCR reads, TCRdb lists one record per CDR3 protein. The sample lists 700,000 to 950,000 distinct CDR3 sequences, around 40% occurring once. The specimen sequenced was blood. The source is a woman aged 35 to 49 with Graves' hyperthyroidism.

This clonotype was detected many times. The chain employs TRBV20-1 and TRBJ2-5; TRBD2 matches 9 bases. The CDR3 totals 14 residues. Germline trimming cut 4 bases from V and 5 bases from J; bases unmatched to any gene: 8. Germline assignment: CDR1 DFQATT and CDR2 SNEGSKA (reference sequence). The CDR3 DNA sequence: TGCAGTGCTATGGGGCTAGCGGGACAGGAGACCCAGTACTTC. Amino acid sequence: CSAMGLAGQETQYF.

This clonotype was counted between two and nine times. V usage is TRBV4-1 and J usage is TRBJ2-7, with D tentatively TRBD1 or TRBD2 (5 bases each). The germline V gene encodes CDR1 MGHRA and CDR2 YSYEKL. This CDR3 spans 15 amino acids. Trimming removed 2 bases at V and 1 base at J, with 12 bases between. The CDR3 loop reads CASSQRGAVSYEQYF. The CDR3 bases are TGCGCCAGCAGCCAAAGAGGGGCCGTATCCTACGAGCAGTACTTC.

This clonotype was found a few times. The chain has TRBV14 and TRBJ1-1; D is perhaps TRBD1 (5 bases). Trimming took off 6 bases at V and 1 base at J, with 12 bases between the two ends. The CDR3 length is 14 residues. Germline-derived CDR1 and CDR2 are SGHDN and FVKESK. CDR3 region: CASRRDRENTEAFF. The CDR3 DNA sequence: TGTGCCAGCAGACGCGACAGAGAGAACACTGAAGCTTTCTTT.

This clonotype was seen a few times. The CDR3 bases are TGTGCCAGCAGTTTAGACAGGGGGAACACCGGGGAGCTGTTTTTT. Its translation: CASSLDRGNTGELFF. V usage is TRBV28 and J usage is TRBJ2-2; 8 nucleotides agree with TRBD1. Trimming at V came to 2 bases and at J to 1 base, leaving 0 bases not matched to a gene. CDR1 is MDHEN and CDR2 is SYDVKM in the germline V gene. CDR3 length equals 15 residues.

This clonotype was detected a few times. This sequence joins TRBV5-6 and TRBJ1-2; TRBD1 might be the D (5 bases). Between the trimmed V and J ends, which lost 4 bases and 4 bases, there was a span of 11 bases. In germline, CDR1 is SGHDT, CDR2 YYEEEE. The CDR3 runs to 13 residues. CDR3 sequence: CASSPLDSYGYTF. CDR3 coding DNA: TGTGCCAGCAGCCCACTCGACAGCTATGGCTACACCTTC.

The chain has TRBV7-2 and TRBJ2-5, with TRBD2 matching 8 bases. Looked up from germline, CDR1 is SGHTA and CDR2 is FQGNSA. V lost 5 bases, J lost 3 bases, and 8 bases stayed unmatched. CDR3 length: 15 amino acids. The CDR3 DNA reads as TGTGCCAGCAGCCAAGGAGGCGGGAGGAAAGAGACCCAGTACTTC. Amino acid sequence: CASSQGGGRKETQYF.

The J gene is TRBJ1-5, the V gene TRBV13; tentatively, D is TRBD1 (5 bases). CDR1 and CDR2 (germline): PRHDT, FYEKMQ (reference sequence). Trimming removed 5 bases at V and 1 base at J, with 12 bases between. The CDR3 sequence is 15 residues long. CDR3 loop: CASSPLEGSNQPQHF. The CDR3 coding sequence is TGTGCCAGCAGCCCCTTAGAGGGGAGCAATCAGCCCCAGCATTTT. The full variable domain, completed using reference TRBV13 and TRBJ1-5, is AAGVIQSPRHLIKEKRETATLKCYPIPRHDTVYWYQQGPGQDPQFLISFYEKMQSDKGSIPDRFSAQQFSDYHSELNMSSLELGDSALYFCASSPLEGSNQPQHFGDGTRLSIL.